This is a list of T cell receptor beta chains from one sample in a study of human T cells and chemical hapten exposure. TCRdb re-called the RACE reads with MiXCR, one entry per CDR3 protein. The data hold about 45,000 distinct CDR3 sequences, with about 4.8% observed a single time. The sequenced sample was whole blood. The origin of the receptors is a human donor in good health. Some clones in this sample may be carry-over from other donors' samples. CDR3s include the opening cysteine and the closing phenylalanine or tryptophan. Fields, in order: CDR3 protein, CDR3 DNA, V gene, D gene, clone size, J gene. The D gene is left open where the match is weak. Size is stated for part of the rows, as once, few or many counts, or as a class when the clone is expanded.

CASSAPGSLGQPQHF	TGTGCCAGCAGTGCACCTGGGTCTTTGGGACAGCCCCAGCATTTT	TRBV2	NA	many	TRBJ1-5
CSVDSSQLDTQYF	TGCAGCGTTGACTCGTCCCAGTTGGATACGCAGTATTTT	TRBV29-1	NA	NA	TRBJ2-3
CASSPAAKTGNQPQHF	TGTGCCAGCAGCCCCGCAGCAAAAACGGGCAATCAGCCCCAGCATTTT	TRBV2	NA	many	TRBJ1-5
CASSRYLTRGSSGNTIYF	TGTGCCAGCAGCCGATACCTAACAAGAGGGAGCTCTGGAAACACCATATATTTT	TRBV9	NA	NA	TRBJ1-3
CSVEKGYNTEAFF	TGCAGCGTTGAAAAGGGGTACAACACTGAAGCTTTCTTT	TRBV29-1	NA	many	TRBJ1-1
CASSHELTDTQYF	TGTGCCAGCAGCCACGAGTTGACAGATACGCAGTATTTT	TRBV6-6	NA	many	TRBJ2-3
CASSYSQFLSETQYF	TGTGCCAGCAGTTACTCACAGTTCCTATCGGAGACCCAGTACTTC	TRBV6-5	NA	many	TRBJ2-5
CASSLNIGLKTQYF	TGTGCCAGCAGCTTAAACATAGGGCTGAAGACCCAGTACTTC	TRBV13	NA	NA	TRBJ2-5
CSALPPWGHPSTDTQYF	TGCAGTGCTCTCCCGCCTTGGGGACACCCAAGCACAGATACGCAGTATTTT	TRBV20-1	NA	NA	TRBJ2-3
CASSLADRAHEQYF	TGTGCCAGCAGTTTAGCGGACAGGGCCCACGAGCAGTACTTC	TRBV12-3/TRBV12-4	TRBD1	many	TRBJ2-7
CATSRVWFREQYF	TGTGCCACCAGCAGAGTCTGGTTTAGGGAGCAGTACTTC	TRBV15	NA	many	TRBJ2-7
CASSYSIPGLAGAPDTQYF	TGTGCCAGCAGTTACTCCATTCCGGGACTAGCGGGAGCCCCAGATACGCAGTATTTT	TRBV6-5	TRBD2	many	TRBJ2-3
CASSSQGGRYEQYF	TGTGCCAGCAGCTCCCAGGGTGGTCGGTACGAGCAGTACTTC	TRBV7-9	NA	few	TRBJ2-7
CSARDETSTDTQYF	TGCAGTGCTAGAGATGAGACTAGCACAGATACGCAGTATTTT	TRBV20-1	NA	many	TRBJ2-3
CASSHWTGPNYGYTF	TGTGCCAGCAGCCATTGGACAGGGCCGAACTATGGCTACACCTTC	TRBV14	TRBD1	few	TRBJ1-2
CSASSHSLGLPTQYF	TGCAGTGCTAGTAGCCATTCCCTAGGCCTACCGACGCAGTATTTT	TRBV20-1	NA	many	TRBJ2-3
CASRLDLREKGAYEQYF	TGTGCCAGCAGACTGGATCTTCGGGAAAAAGGGGCCTACGAGCAGTACTTC	TRBV6-2/TRBV6-3	NA	many	TRBJ2-7
CSAGPGTHSNQPQHF	TGCAGTGCTGGACCCGGGACTCACAGCAATCAGCCCCAGCATTTT	TRBV20-1	NA	many	TRBJ1-5
CASSVIPTGVDTQYF	TGTGCCAGCAGCGTAATCCCAACAGGGGTAGATACGCAGTATTTT	TRBV9	TRBD1	many	TRBJ2-3
CASRYRDSARYEQYF	TGTGCCAGCCGGTATCGGGACAGCGCCCGCTACGAGCAGTACTTC	TRBV12-3/TRBV12-4	TRBD1	many	TRBJ2-7
CAWETSGLLADTQYF	TGTGCCTGGGAAACCTCCGGACTCCTGGCAGATACGCAGTATTTT	TRBV30	NA	many	TRBJ2-3
CASSRVQEEQFF	TGTGCCAGCAGCCGGGTCCAGGAAGAGCAGTTCTTC	TRBV13	NA	few	TRBJ2-1
CASSLSSYNEQFF	TGTGCCAGCAGTTTAAGCAGTTACAATGAGCAGTTCTTC	TRBV12-3/TRBV12-4	NA	many	TRBJ2-1
CASSFPRTGTDTQYF	TGTGCCAGCAGCTTCCCCCGGACTGGCACAGATACGCAGTATTTT	TRBV7-2	NA	few	TRBJ2-3